The rows below give T cell receptor beta chains drawn from one sample of a study of CD8 T cells in Susac syndrome. TCRdb passed the immunoSEQ multiplex PCR reads through MiXCR, listing each CDR3 protein once. The table includes about 26,000 distinct CDR3 sequences, 85% to 95% detected once. The sequencing sample was made of CD8+ T cells from PBMCs. These receptors all come from a human donor in good health. CDR3s include the opening cysteine and the closing phenylalanine or tryptophan. A D gene is named only where the DNA matches it firmly. Rows may omit the clone size; those that give it use once, few, many or a size class.

CDR3 length | D gene | J gene | V gene | clone size | CDR3 protein | CDR3 DNA
14 | . | TRBJ1-1 | TRBV5-6 | . | CASSFEGAGTEAFF | TGTGCCAGCAGCTTCGAAGGGGCGGGCACTGAAGCTTTCTTT
12 | . | TRBJ2-1 | TRBV7-9 | . | CASSPALGEQFF | TGTGCCAGCAGCCCAGCTCTCGGTGAGCAGTTCTTC
13 | . | TRBJ1-1 | TRBV7-9 | once | CASSRGTNTEAFF | TGTGCCAGCAGCCGGGGGACCAACACTGAAGCTTTCTTT
12 | . | TRBJ2-1 | TRBV5-4 | . | CASSQEVDEQFF | TGTGCCAGCAGTCAGGAGGTCGATGAGCAGTTCTTC
16 | TRBD1 | TRBJ2-7 | TRBV7-9 | . | CASSRLPGQGADEQYF | TGTGCCAGCAGCCGATTGCCGGGACAGGGGGCCGACGAGCAGTACTTC
17 | . | TRBJ2-6 | TRBV29-1 | . | CSVEDRRDQSGANVLTF | TGCAGCGTTGAAGATCGCAGGGATCAGTCTGGGGCCAACGTCCTGACTTTC
15 | . | TRBJ2-3 | TRBV27 | . | CASSSRGARTDTQYF | TGTGCCAGCAGTTCCCGAGGGGCTCGCACAGATACGCAGTATTTT
19 | TRBD2 | TRBJ2-1 | TRBV14 | once | CASSHLAGGGQSPYNEQFF | TGTGCCAGCAGCCATCTAGCGGGGGGGGGCCAATCTCCCTACAATGAACAGTTCTTC
14 | TRBD1 | TRBJ2-3 | TRBV4-3 | . | CASSQGTGSDTQYF | TGCGCCAGCAGCCAAGGGACAGGGTCAGATACGCAGTATTTT
15 | TRBD1 | TRBJ2-1 | TRBV6-5 | . | CASSYSTTGASEQFF | TGTGCCAGCAGTTACTCGACCACAGGGGCGAGTGAGCAGTTCTTC